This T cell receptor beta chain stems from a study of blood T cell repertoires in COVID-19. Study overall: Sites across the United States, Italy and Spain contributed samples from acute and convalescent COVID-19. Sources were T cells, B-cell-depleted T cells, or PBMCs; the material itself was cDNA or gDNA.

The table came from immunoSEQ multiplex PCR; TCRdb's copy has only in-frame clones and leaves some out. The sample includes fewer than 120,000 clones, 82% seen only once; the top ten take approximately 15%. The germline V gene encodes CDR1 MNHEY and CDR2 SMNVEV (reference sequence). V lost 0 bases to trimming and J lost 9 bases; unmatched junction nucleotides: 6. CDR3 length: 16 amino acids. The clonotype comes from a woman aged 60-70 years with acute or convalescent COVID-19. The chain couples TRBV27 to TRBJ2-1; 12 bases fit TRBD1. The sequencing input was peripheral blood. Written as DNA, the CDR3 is TGTGCCAGCAGTTTATCCGGGACAGGGGGCGCGGGTGAGCAGTTCTTC. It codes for CASSLSGTGGAGEQFF.